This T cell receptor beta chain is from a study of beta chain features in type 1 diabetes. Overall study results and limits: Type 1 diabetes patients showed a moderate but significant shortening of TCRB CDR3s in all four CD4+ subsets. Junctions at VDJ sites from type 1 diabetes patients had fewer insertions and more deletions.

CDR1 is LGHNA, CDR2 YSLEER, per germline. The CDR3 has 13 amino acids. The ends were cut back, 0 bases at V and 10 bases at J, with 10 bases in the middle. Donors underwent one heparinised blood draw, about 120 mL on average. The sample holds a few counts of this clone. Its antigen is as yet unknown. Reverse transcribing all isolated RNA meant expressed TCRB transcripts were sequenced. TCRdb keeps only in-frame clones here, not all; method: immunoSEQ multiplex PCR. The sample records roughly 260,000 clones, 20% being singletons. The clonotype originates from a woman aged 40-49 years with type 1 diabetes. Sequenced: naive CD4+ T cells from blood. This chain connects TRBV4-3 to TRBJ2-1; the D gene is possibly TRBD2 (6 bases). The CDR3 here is CASSQEIGGEQFF. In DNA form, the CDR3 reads TGCGCCAGCAGCCAAGAGATCGGGGGAGAGCAGTTCTTC.